This T cell receptor beta chain was sequenced for a study of persistence of HIV-infected CD4 T cells. The libraries were made with immunoSEQ version 4 in survey mode. Method: immunoSEQ multiplex PCR; TCRdb's copy keeps in-frame clones and lacks some. The data show 40,000 to 45,000 clones, approximately 89% seen once. Cells were stimulated nonspecifically with anti-CD3/anti-CD28 magnetic beads. Sorting selected CD4+ T cells upregulating both CD40 ligand and CD69. As for this clone: The target antigen is unknown.

V lost 4 bases and J lost 6; bases outside the gene matches: 4. The germline V gene encodes CDR1 MDHEN and CDR2 SYDVKM. The CDR3 contains 14 residues. Source: CD4+ T cells sorted from PBMCs after roughly 18-hour stimulation, taken from a patient who received antiretroviral therapy. This clonotype originated in an adult man with HIV who was CMV-seropositive. The rearrangement links TRBV28 to TRBJ1-4; 8 bases are shared with TRBD1. The CDR3 region is CASSSTGVDEKLFF. The CDR3 DNA follows: TGTGCCAGCAGTTCGACAGGGGTAGATGAAAAACTGTTTTTT.